A single sample is the source of the 5 T cell receptor beta chains below, sequenced in a study of response to subunit inactivated influenza vaccine. Each CDR3 protein is one row after TCRdb ran MiXCR on the RT-PCR reads. The sample carries about 780,000 distinct CDR3 sequences, less than 20% recorded once. The sequences come from PBMCs from blood, collected approximately 5 days after vaccination. The source of these receptors is a man over 45 who received an inactivated influenza vaccine.

This clonotype has more than one count but fewer than ten. The chain joins TRBV12-3 or TRBV12-4 to TRBJ1-2; D is possibly TRBD1 (5 bases). Trimming removed 6 bases at V and 0 bases at J, with 14 bases between. The CDR3 covers 15 residues. The CDR3 here is CASRVVGVTNYGYTF. The CDR3 DNA sequence: TGTGCCAGCAGGGTAGTGGGGGTGACTAACTATGGCTACACCTTC.

The CDR3 protein is CASSEGLWGDTQYF. CDR3 nucleotide sequence: TGTGCCAGCAGTGAAGGACTATGGGGCGATACGCAGTATTTT. V and J are TRBV6-1 and TRBJ2-3; D may correspond to TRBD1 or TRBD2 (5 bases each). Trimming shortened V by 1 base and J by 6 bases, and 11 bases separated the two germline ends. Per germline, CDR1 MNHNS and CDR2 SASEGT. The length of the CDR3 is 14 residues.

V gene TRBV4-2 combines with J gene TRBJ1-3; D possibly corresponds to TRBD1 (5 bases). The V end was cut by 4 bases, the J end by 2 bases, with 12 bases between. Germline-derived CDR1 and CDR2 are LGHNA and YNFKEQ. The CDR3 runs 15 residues. CDR3 amino acids: CASSPVLGAGNTIYF. CDR3 nucleotide sequence: TGTGCCAGCAGCCCCGTCTTGGGGGCTGGAAACACCATATATTTT.

The sample holds a few counts of this clonotype. The chain is built from TRBV10-2 and TRBJ1-1, with no clear D. Germline V CDR1 and CDR2: WSHSY, SAAADI. Trimming took off 8 bases at V and 1 base at J, with 14 bases between the two ends. This CDR3 region has 14 residues. The CDR3 sequence is CASCVNGRNTEAFF. CDR3 sequence (DNA): TGCGCCAGCTGCGTAAACGGGAGGAACACTGAAGCTTTCTTT.

V is TRBV9 and J is TRBJ1-3; no clear D. The CDR3 contains 17 residues. Trimming shortened V by 0 bases and J by 2 bases, and 15 bases separated the two germline ends. Germline V gene lookup returns CDR1 SGDLS and CDR2 YYNGEE. The CDR3 DNA reads as TGTGCCAGCAGCGTAGAGGCCAAACGTCACCCTGGAAACACCATATATTTT. This gives the protein CASSVEAKRHPGNTIYF.